This TCR beta chain was retrieved from a study of T-cell reconstitution after alpha-beta-depleted transplantation in children. General observations from the study: Several hundred expanded graft clones reportedly were the source of alpha-beta T cells about two months after transplant. TCRbeta diversity was high at day 60 in some patients (a result of surviving recipient T cells and thymic progenitors). One year post-transplant, T-cell counts and diversity were largely derived from T cells produced anew.

Using unique molecular identifiers, the investigators prepared the TCRbeta library. One entry per CDR3 protein, called by TCRdb with MiXCR from the PCR reads. The sample includes 130,000 to 150,000 distinct CDR3 sequences, 8.8% of them seen just once. CDR1 and CDR2 (germline): MNHEY, SVGAGI. The CDR3 totals 11 residues. Trimming took 4 bases from V and 6 from J, leaving 4 bases between them. Ten or more counts support this clonotype. The target antigen is unknown. The source is a female patient under 10 years old who had a stem cell transplant for congenital amegakaryocytic thrombocytopenia, so the T cells may come from the graft donor. This chain uses TRBV6-5 with TRBJ2-1, with D unclear. The sample was PBMCs, mostly from graft donor cells, taken 180 days after TCRalphabeta/CD19-depleted stem cell transplant. CDR3 residues: CASSSLNEQFF. The CDR3 nucleotides read TGTGCCAGCAGTTCGCTCAATGAGCAGTTCTTC.